This passage covers 29 T cell receptor beta chains from one sample sequenced in a study of blood T cell repertoires in COVID-19. The repertoire was sequenced with immunoSEQ multiplex PCR; TCRdb's copy has only in-frame clones and lacks some. The table includes approximately 140,000 clones, 87% detected once. The sequencing sample was made of peripheral blood. The receptor source for this set is an elderly man with acute or convalescent COVID-19.

The chain links TRBV27 to TRBJ1-1; a weak D match, TRBD1 (6 bases). V was clipped by 4 bases and J by 1 base, with 13 bases between them. This CDR3 region has 15 residues. The V gene's germline CDR1 is MNHEY and CDR2 SMNVEV (reference sequence). The CDR3 protein is CASSSTPTGNTEAFF. In DNA, the CDR3 is TGTGCCAGCAGTTCCACCCCGACAGGGAACACTGAAGCTTTCTTT.

The chain carries TRBV10-3 and TRBJ2-2, with D maybe TRBD1 (6 bases). The CDR3 contains 15 residues. Trimming took off 10 bases at V and 5 bases at J, with 20 bases between the two ends. Germline CDR1 is ENHRY and CDR2 is SYGVKD. DNA for the CDR3: TGTGCCAGCAGGACCGGGACACGAAGAACCGGGGAGCTGTTTTTT. Translation: CASRTGTRRTGELFF.

The V gene is TRBV5-4, the J gene TRBJ2-3; D remains ambiguous. V lost 0 bases to trimming and J lost 6 bases, with 14 bases between them. The CDR3 is 15 amino acids. CDR1 is SGHNT and CDR2 is YYREEE in the germline V gene (reference sequence). CDR3 loop: CASSLASINRDTQYF. The CDR3 region has the DNA TGTGCCAGCAGCTTGGCGTCTATAAATCGGGATACGCAGTATTTT.

The chain uses TRBV3-1 (or the pseudogene TRBV3-2) and TRBJ1-6; TRBD1 might be the D (5 bases). This CDR3 is built from 14 residues. Germline V gives CDR1 LGHDT, CDR2 YNNKEL (reference sequence). V lost 1 base and J lost 7, with 8 bases in between. CDR3 DNA: TGTGCCAGCAGCCAAGTCGACAGAAATTCACCCCTCCACTTT. It encodes CASSQVDRNSPLHF.

The rearrangement links TRBV28 to TRBJ1-5; D perhaps matches TRBD1 (6 bases). This CDR3 is 17 amino acids long. Germline CDR1 reads MDHEN; CDR2 reads SYDVKM. V was shortened by 6 bases and J by 5 bases, with 23 bases between the two germline ends. The CDR3 bases are TGTGCCAGCAGCGAAACTTTAATTCAGGGGCTCCATCAGCCCCAGCATTTT. It codes for CASSETLIQGLHQPQHF.

The V and J genes are TRBV12-3 or TRBV12-4 and TRBJ1-2; D call uncertain. The length of the CDR3 is 11 residues. Trimming took 7 bases from V and 5 from J, leaving 8 bases between them. The CDR3 DNA reads TGTGCCAGCAAAGAGGGTTATGGCTACACCTTC. It encodes CASKEGYGYTF.

V gene TRBV19 combines with J gene TRBJ1-2; the D gene is possibly TRBD1 (6 bases). There are 15 residues in the CDR3. Germline CDR1 is LNHDA and CDR2 is SQIVND (reference sequence). V was pared by 4 bases and J by 2 bases, with 14 bases between. The CDR3 reads CASSTTGLLNYGYTF. DNA for the CDR3: TGTGCCAGTAGTACGACAGGTCTTCTCAACTATGGCTACACCTTC.

The count of this clone is one. The rearrangement uses TRBV7-9 and TRBJ2-1, with 9 bases fitting TRBD1. The length of the CDR3 is 15 residues. Germline loops: CDR1 SEHNR, CDR2 FQNEAQ (reference sequence). With V trimmed by 7 bases and J by 4 bases, 8 bases remained unmatched. The CDR3 DNA sequence: TGTGCCAGCACCCCCGGGGACAGGGTATACAATGAGCAGTTCTTC. Protein product: CASTPGDRVYNEQFF.

The sample holds a few counts of this clone. This chain connects TRBV28 to TRBJ1-2; tentative D call: TRBD1 (5 bases). Germline V CDR1 and CDR2: MDHEN, SYDVKM. This CDR3 spans 15 amino acids. V lost 6 bases and J lost 2, with 16 bases in between. The CDR3, as DNA: TGTGCCAGCAGCTTCGCTGGGGCGGCGAACTATGGCTACACCTTC. Its translation is CASSFAGAANYGYTF.

The chain has TRBV7-6 and TRBJ2-2; a weak D match, TRBD2 (5 bases). The CDR3 has 15 residues. V lost 7 bases to trimming and J lost 1 base, with 13 bases between them. CDR1 is SGHVS and CDR2 is FNYEAQ in the germline V gene. The CDR3 reads CASTAGSENTGELFF. The CDR3, as DNA: TGTGCCAGCACCGCGGGTAGTGAGAACACCGGGGAGCTGTTTTTT.

V usage is TRBV27 and J usage is TRBJ2-7; 7 nucleotides align to TRBD1. After removal of 8 bases from V and 2 bases from J, the junction contained 9 bases not matched to a gene. CDR3 length equals 14 residues. The germline V gene has CDR1 MNHEY and CDR2 SMNVEV (reference sequence). The DNA of the CDR3 is TGTGCCAGCGGCCCGACAGGGAACGCCTACGAGCAGTACTTC. Amino acids: CASGPTGNAYEQYF.

A note on this clone: This sample includes further DNA sequences coding for the same CDR3. CDR3: CASSLRGLDTEAFF. The CDR3 DNA reads TGCGCCAGCAGCTTGAGGGGGCTGGACACTGAAGCTTTCTTT. This chain connects TRBV5-1 to TRBJ1-1; 7 bases match TRBD1. CDR3 length equals 14 residues. After removal of 1 base from V and 3 bases from J, the junction contained 3 bases not matched to a gene. CDR1 is SGHRS and CDR2 is YFSETQ in the germline V gene.

This chain links TRBV28 with TRBJ2-5; D is uncertain. Trimming cost V 8 bases and J 2 bases, with 9 bases left between them. This CDR3 is 12 amino acids long. Germline CDR1 reads MDHEN; CDR2 reads SYDVKM. CDR3 sequence (DNA): TGTGCCAGCTCTCCTCTTCAAGAGACCCAGTACTTC. The encoded protein is CASSPLQETQYF. Full variable domain (missing parts from reference TRBV28 and TRBJ2-5): DVKVTQSSRYLVKRTGEKVFLECVQDMDHENMFWYRQDPGLGLRLIYFSYDVKMKEKGDIPEGYSVSREKKERFSLILESASTNQTSMYLCASSPLQETQYFGPGTRLLVL.

The chain combines TRBV10-1 with TRBJ2-7; TRBD2 might be the D (5 bases). Germline CDR1 and CDR2: WNHNN and SYGVQD (reference sequence). This CDR3 comprises 11 residues. The ends were cut back, 3 bases at V and 10 bases at J, with 10 bases in the middle. CDR3 bases: TGCGCCAGCAGTGAAACCGGGATTCAGTACTTC. Translating gives CASSETGIQYF.

The chain has TRBV28 and TRBJ1-1; the D gene is possibly TRBD1 (5 bases). The ends were cut back, 2 bases at V and 0 bases at J, with 10 bases in the middle. Germline-derived CDR1 and CDR2 are MDHEN and SYDVKM. The CDR3 consists of 15 residues. This chain's CDR3 is CASSLGGAMNTEAFF. CDR3 DNA: TGTGCCAGCAGTTTAGGCGGGGCCATGAACACTGAAGCTTTCTTT.

The chain couples TRBV5-1 to TRBJ1-2; D is ambiguous. V was shortened by 4 bases and J by 4 bases, with 17 bases between the two germline ends. Germline CDR1 reads SGHRS; CDR2 reads YFSETQ. This CDR3 region has 15 residues. DNA of the CDR3: TGCGCCAGCAGCCACGAGGGCTCGGGGTCCTATGGCTACACCTTC. This encodes CASSHEGSGSYGYTF. The whole variable domain, remainder taken from reference TRBV5-1 and TRBJ1-2, is KAGVTQTPRYLIKTRGQQVTLSCSPISGHRSVSWYQQTPGQGLQFLFEYFSETQRNKGNFPGRFSGRQFSNSRSEMNVSTLELGDSALYLCASSHEGSGSYGYTFGSGTRLTVV.

This clone was recorded at least ten times. The gene calls are TRBV6-4 and TRBJ2-2; perhaps TRBD2 as D (6 bases). Germline V CDR1 and CDR2: MRHNA, SNTAGT. The CDR3 is 18 amino acids. Trimming removed 7 bases from V and 0 bases from J, with 21 bases in between. This CDR3 is CASIPRYQAGPNTGELFF. The CDR3 DNA reads TGTGCCAGCATACCCCGATACCAAGCGGGTCCGAACACCGGGGAGCTGTTTTTT.

The chain carries TRBV2 and TRBJ1-2; D may be TRBD1 (6 bases). The CDR3 is 12 amino acids. The germline V and J ends were trimmed by 7 bases and 5 bases, with 11 bases remaining between them. CDR1 SNHLY and CDR2 FYNNEI come from the germline V gene. The CDR3 nucleotides are TGTGCCAGCAACAGGGCCTCATATGGCTACACCTTC. Translation: CASNRASYGYTF.

This clone was seen just once. The chain uses TRBV3-1 (or the pseudogene TRBV3-2) and TRBJ1-2, with D maybe TRBD1 (5 bases). This CDR3 contains 14 residues. The germline V gene encodes CDR1 LGHDT and CDR2 YNNKEL (reference sequence). Trimming shortened V by 1 base and J by 8 bases, and 14 bases separated the two germline ends. As DNA, the CDR3 is TGTGCCAGCAGCCAAGTCGGGGGGAAGGAGGGCTACACCTTC. Encoded protein: CASSQVGGKEGYTF.

This clone occurred once. The rearrangement joins TRBV5-1 to TRBJ1-6; 9 nucleotides align to TRBD1. From germline, CDR1 is SGHRS and CDR2 YFSETQ. V dropped 4 bases and J dropped 13; count of bases not matched to a gene: 9. The CDR3 loop spans 14 amino acids. In DNA, the CDR3 is TGCGCCAGCAGCGACGGACAGGGGATCGGGCCCCTCCACTTT. It yields the protein CASSDGQGIGPLHF. Filled out from reference TRBV5-1 and TRBJ1-6, the complete variable domain reads KAGVTQTPRYLIKTRGQQVTLSCSPISGHRSVSWYQQTPGQGLQFLFEYFSETQRNKGNFPGRFSGRQFSNSRSEMNVSTLELGDSALYLCASSDGQGIGPLHFGNGTRLTVT.

This chain connects TRBV6-5 to TRBJ2-5; D remains ambiguous. The CDR3 contains 14 residues. Germline values: CDR1 MNHEY, CDR2 SVGAGI. V lost 4 bases and J 5 bases, leaving 14 bases between the germline ends. CDR3 amino acids: CASSSLPSAETQYF. The CDR3 DNA is TGTGCCAGCAGTTCCCTACCCTCCGCGGAGACCCAGTACTTC.

This clone was observed once. V and J are TRBV5-4 and TRBJ2-3, with 12 positions matching TRBD1. CDR3 length: 17 amino acids. Germline CDR1 reads SGHNT; CDR2 reads YYREEE (reference sequence). Losses at the gene ends were 4 bases for V and 3 bases for J; bases not matched to a gene: 9. The CDR3 region has the DNA TGTGCCAGCAGCCCGGGACAGGGGGCAGCTGGGACAGATACGCAGTATTTT. It codes for CASSPGQGAAGTDTQYF.

This chain links TRBV5-6 with TRBJ2-1; D might be TRBD1 (5 bases). The ends were cut back, 3 bases at V and 7 bases at J, with 11 bases in the middle. Germline V gene lookup returns CDR1 SGHDT and CDR2 YYEEEE. CDR3 length: 13 residues. For the CDR3, the DNA is TGTGCCAGCAGCTCCAGGGCCGGTAATGAGCAGTTCTTC. It yields the protein CASSSRAGNEQFF. Full variable domain (missing parts from reference TRBV5-6 and TRBJ2-1): DAGVTQSPTHLIKTRGQQVTLRCSPKSGHDTVSWYQQALGQGPQFIFQYYEEEERQRGNFPDRFSGHQFPNYSSELNVNALLLGDSALYLCASSSRAGNEQFFGPGTRLTVL.

The V gene is TRBV10-3, the J gene TRBJ2-3, with 8 positions matching TRBD2. CDR3 length: 17 amino acids. Looked up from germline, CDR1 is ENHRY and CDR2 is SYGVKD. The V segment lost 4 bases and the J segment 7 bases; nucleotides outside the gene matches: 16. Here the CDR3 reads CAISVATISGGLNTQYF. DNA of the CDR3: TGTGCCATCAGTGTTGCTACTATAAGCGGGGGTCTAAATACGCAGTATTTT.

The rearrangement links TRBV5-1 to TRBJ1-6; the D gene is possibly TRBD1 (6 bases). The CDR3 extends over 15 amino acids. CDR1 SGHRS and CDR2 YFSETQ come from the germline V gene. V was clipped by 0 bases and J by 11 bases, with 15 bases between them. Here the CDR3 DNA reads TGCGCCAGCAGCTTGGTCCTCAGGGGAGCTACACCCCTCCACTTT. It encodes CASSLVLRGATPLHF.

The chain is built from TRBV28 and TRBJ1-3; TRBD1 matches 8 bases. The CDR3 totals 16 residues. J gave up 4 bases and V 2 bases, and 7 bases lay outside the gene matches. Germline V gene lookup returns CDR1 MDHEN and CDR2 SYDVKM. Here the CDR3 DNA reads TGTGCCAGCAGTTTAAACAAACAGGGGGTCGGAAACACCATATATTTT. This translates into CASSLNKQGVGNTIYF.

V gene TRBV2 combines with J gene TRBJ2-2; possible D gene TRBD1, 6 bases. With 6 bases removed from V and 6 bases from J, the gap between germline ends came to 14 bases. Looked up from germline, CDR1 is SNHLY and CDR2 is FYNNEI. The length of the CDR3 is 14 residues. The CDR3 sequence is CASSEQGVPGELFF. In DNA form, the CDR3 reads TGTGCCAGCAGCGAACAGGGTGTCCCCGGGGAGCTGTTTTTT.

There are a few counts of this clone. The rearrangement uses TRBV5-4 and TRBJ2-5; unclear D gene. Between the trimmed V and J ends, which lost 4 bases and 3 bases, there was a span of 10 bases. Germline-derived CDR1 and CDR2 are SGHNT and YYREEE (reference sequence). This CDR3 has 13 residues. CDR3 amino acids: CASSPVSEETQYF. Here the CDR3 DNA reads TGTGCCAGCAGCCCTGTCAGCGAAGAGACCCAGTACTTC.

The V gene is TRBV6-5, the J gene TRBJ2-1; 8 nucleotides match TRBD2. The CDR3 consists of 15 residues. V trimming: 7 bases; J trimming: 4 bases; junction bases outside the gene matches: 9. The germline gives CDR1 MNHEY, CDR2 SVGAGI. This CDR3 reads CASTGQAGVYNEQFF. CDR3 DNA sequence: TGTGCCAGCACCGGCCAAGCGGGAGTGTACAATGAGCAGTTCTTC.